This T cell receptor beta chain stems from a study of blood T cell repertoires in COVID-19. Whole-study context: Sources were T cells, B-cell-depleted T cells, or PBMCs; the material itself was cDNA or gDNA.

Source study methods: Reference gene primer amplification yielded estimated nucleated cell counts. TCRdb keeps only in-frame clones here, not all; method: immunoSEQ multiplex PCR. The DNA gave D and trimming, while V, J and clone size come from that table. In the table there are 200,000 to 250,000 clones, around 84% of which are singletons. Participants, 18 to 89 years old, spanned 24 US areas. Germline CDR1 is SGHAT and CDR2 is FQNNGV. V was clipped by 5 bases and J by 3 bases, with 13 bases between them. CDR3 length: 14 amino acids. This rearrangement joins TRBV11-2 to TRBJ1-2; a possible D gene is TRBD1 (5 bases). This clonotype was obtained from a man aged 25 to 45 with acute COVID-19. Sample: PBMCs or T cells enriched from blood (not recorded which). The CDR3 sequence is CASSPKGQDYGYTF. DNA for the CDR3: TGTGCCAGCAGCCCCAAGGGGCAGGACTATGGCTACACCTTC. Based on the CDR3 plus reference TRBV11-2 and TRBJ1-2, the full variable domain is EAGVAQSPRYKIIEKRQSVAFWCNPISGHATLYWYQQILGQGPKLLIQFQNNGVVDDSQLPKDRFSAERLKGVDSTLKIQPAKLEDSAVYLCASSPKGQDYGYTFGSGTRLTVV.